Sequencing of this T cell receptor (beta chain) was carried out in a study of sequential checkpoint blockade in melanoma. On the study more broadly: TCRbeta immunosequencing was performed on DNA from more than 75 pretreatment melanoma tumor samples. Twenty-two patients had tumor biopsies before treatment and at week 13.

This table comes from immunoSEQ multiplex PCR, and its TCRdb copy is limited to in-frame clones, with some not included. Here the sample spans approximately 6,400 clones, around 20% being singletons. V shed 6 bases, J shed 8 bases, and the junction held 6 bases outside the gene matches. Germline CDR1 MDHEN, CDR2 SYDVKM. This CDR3 comprises 13 residues. Treatment denoted: randomized to nivolumab then ipilimumab (arm A) or the reverse (arm B). The TCR sequence derives from a human donor with melanoma. The sequenced sample was tumor tissue (inferred from file names), obtained from a patient given nivolumab and ipilimumab in sequence. This sequence joins TRBV28 and TRBJ1-2; 10 positions agree with TRBD1. Here the CDR3 DNA reads TGTGCCAGCAGATGGACAGGGGGGAAAGGCTACACCTTC. This sequence encodes CASRWTGGKGYTF.